A selection of T cell receptor beta chains follows, all from one sample in a study of blood T cell dynamics during melanoma immunotherapy. The table came from immunoSEQ multiplex PCR; TCRdb's copy has only in-frame clones and leaves some out. Seen here are thousands of clones, 75% to 90% observed once, and the top ten hold more than 30%. This specimen consisted of blood, obtained from a patient treated with checkpoint blockade. The receptors were sampled from a human donor with melanoma. Some clones in this sample may be carry-over from other donors' samples. Both conserved end residues are part of each CDR3. A D gene is named only where the DNA matches it firmly. A row's size may be missing; if present it is once, few, many or a size class.

abundance: NA; d_gene: TRBD2; j_gene: TRBJ2-2; v_gene: TRBV7-3; len: 14; CDR3nt: TGTGCCACCCAAGCGGGGGCCTCCACCGGGGAGCTGTTTTTT; CDR3aa: CATQAGASTGELFF
abundance: NA; d_gene: NA; j_gene: TRBJ1-2; v_gene: TRBV4-3; len: 16; CDR3nt: TGCGCCAGCAGCCAAGAGATGTCAGGGACTAACTATGGCTACACCTTC; CDR3aa: CASSQEMSGTNYGYTF
abundance: NA; d_gene: TRBD1; j_gene: TRBJ1-4; v_gene: TRBV5-4; len: 14; CDR3nt: TGTGCCAGCAGCTTAGAGGGGGCGAGGGAAAAACTGTTTTTT; CDR3aa: CASSLEGAREKLFF
abundance: NA; d_gene: NA; j_gene: TRBJ2-7; v_gene: TRBV28; len: 15; CDR3nt: TGTGCCAGCAGTTTTGTCGCGGGACAGCCATACGAGCAGTACTTC; CDR3aa: CASSFVAGQPYEQYF
abundance: NA; d_gene: NA; j_gene: TRBJ1-4; v_gene: TRBV4-1; len: 14; CDR3nt: TGCGCCAGCAGCCAAGAAAGCAAACGGGAAAAACTGTTTTTT; CDR3aa: CASSQESKREKLFF
abundance: NA; d_gene: TRBD1; j_gene: TRBJ2-1; v_gene: TRBV5-1; len: 14; CDR3nt: TGCGCCAGCAGCGGCTCCGGGACAGAGAATGAGCAGTTCTTC; CDR3aa: CASSGSGTENEQFF
abundance: NA; d_gene: NA; j_gene: TRBJ2-6; v_gene: TRBV5-1; len: 15; CDR3nt: TGCGCCAGCAGCCCCCCGGGAGCTGGGGCCAACGTCCTGACTTTC; CDR3aa: CASSPPGAGANVLTF
abundance: once; d_gene: TRBD2; j_gene: TRBJ2-2; v_gene: TRBV9; len: 17; CDR3nt: TGTGCCAGCACCGAACGGGCGGGGGGGATAAACACCGGGGAGCTGTTTTTT; CDR3aa: CASTERAGGINTGELFF
abundance: NA; d_gene: NA; j_gene: TRBJ1-1; v_gene: TRBV5-6; len: 15; CDR3nt: TGTGCCAGCAGCTTGGGTGCGGGGCCCGGGACTGAAGCTTTCTTT; CDR3aa: CASSLGAGPGTEAFF
abundance: NA; d_gene: NA; j_gene: TRBJ2-2; v_gene: TRBV13; len: 15; CDR3nt: TGTGCCAGCAGCTACCAGCCTCGGGCCGGCGGGGAGCTGTTTTTT; CDR3aa: CASSYQPRAGGELFF
abundance: NA; d_gene: TRBD1; j_gene: TRBJ1-1; v_gene: TRBV5-4; len: 16; CDR3nt: TGTGCCAGCAGCGACCCGGACAGGGTCATGAACACTGAAGCTTTCTTT; CDR3aa: CASSDPDRVMNTEAFF
abundance: NA; d_gene: NA; j_gene: TRBJ2-5; v_gene: TRBV6-5; len: 13; CDR3nt: TGTGCCAGCAGTTACTCTCCCGGTGAGACCCAGTACTTC; CDR3aa: CASSYSPGETQYF
abundance: NA; d_gene: TRBD2; j_gene: TRBJ2-3; v_gene: TRBV10-3; len: 13; CDR3nt: TGTGCCATCGGCGGACTAGATTCGGATACGCAGTATTTT; CDR3aa: CAIGGLDSDTQYF
abundance: few; d_gene: NA; j_gene: TRBJ2-7; v_gene: TRBV29-1; len: 13; CDR3nt: TGCAGCGTTGAAGGTGGCGGACTCGGCGAGCAGTACTTC; CDR3aa: CSVEGGGLGEQYF
abundance: NA; d_gene: NA; j_gene: TRBJ2-5; v_gene: TRBV5-5; len: 16; CDR3nt: TGTGCCAGCAGCTTGGTCTCTACGGGGCGGCAAGAGACCCAGTACTTC; CDR3aa: CASSLVSTGRQETQYF
abundance: NA; d_gene: NA; j_gene: TRBJ2-2; v_gene: TRBV30; len: 14; CDR3nt: TGTGCCTGGCGGTCCCTTCAGAACACCGGGGAGCTGTTTTTT; CDR3aa: CAWRSLQNTGELFF
abundance: NA; d_gene: TRBD1; j_gene: TRBJ1-5; v_gene: TRBV7-9; len: 18; CDR3nt: TGTGCCAGCAGCCCAATCGGACCGGGACAGCCCCTAAATCAGCCCCAGCATTTT; CDR3aa: CASSPIGPGQPLNQPQHF
abundance: NA; d_gene: NA; j_gene: TRBJ1-5; v_gene: TRBV27; len: 13; CDR3nt: TGTGCCAGCAGTTTTTGGGGGTTATCAGCCCAGCATTTT; CDR3aa: CASSFWGLSAQHF
abundance: NA; d_gene: NA; j_gene: TRBJ2-7; v_gene: TRBV6-5; len: 12; CDR3nt: TGTGCCAGCAGTTACTCGACGGGGGTTCAGTACTTC; CDR3aa: CASSYSTGVQYF
abundance: NA; d_gene: NA; j_gene: TRBJ2-5; v_gene: TRBV6-6; len: 13; CDR3nt: TGTGCCAGCCTTGTTACCGGCCAAGAGACCCAGTACTTC; CDR3aa: CASLVTGQETQYF
abundance: once; d_gene: NA; j_gene: TRBJ2-7; v_gene: TRBV5-8; len: 14; CDR3nt: TGTGCCAGCAGCTTAGGGGGAGGCCCCTACGAGCAGTACTTC; CDR3aa: CASSLGGGPYEQYF
abundance: NA; d_gene: NA; j_gene: TRBJ2-1; v_gene: TRBV6-1; len: 13; CDR3nt: TGTGCCAGCAGTGAAGAAAGGCGGGATAAGCAGTTCTTC; CDR3aa: CASSEERRDKQFF
abundance: NA; d_gene: NA; j_gene: TRBJ1-1; v_gene: TRBV28; len: 14; CDR3nt: TGTGCCAGCAGTTTAGCGTGGGGGAACACTGAAGCTTTCTTT; CDR3aa: CASSLAWGNTEAFF
abundance: NA; d_gene: NA; j_gene: TRBJ1-2; v_gene: TRBV30; len: 12; CDR3nt: TGTGCCTGGAGTGTAGGGCAAGGGGGCTACACCTTC; CDR3aa: CAWSVGQGGYTF
abundance: few; d_gene: TRBD2; j_gene: TRBJ2-3; v_gene: TRBV5-1; len: 17; CDR3nt: TGCGCCAGCAGCTTGGAAGGAGCGGGGGAGGACACAGATACGCAGTATTTT; CDR3aa: CASSLEGAGEDTDTQYF
abundance: NA; d_gene: NA; j_gene: TRBJ2-5; v_gene: TRBV29-1; len: 12; CDR3nt: TGCAGCGTTGAAGGGCCAGGGGAGACCCAGTACTTC; CDR3aa: CSVEGPGETQYF
abundance: few; d_gene: NA; j_gene: TRBJ1-1; v_gene: TRBV18; len: 15; CDR3nt: TGTGCCAGCTCACCAGGAGCAGGGATAGACACTGAAGCTTTCTTT; CDR3aa: CASSPGAGIDTEAFF
abundance: NA; d_gene: TRBD2; j_gene: TRBJ2-3; v_gene: TRBV6-6; len: 15; CDR3nt: TGTGCCAGCAATCGACTAGCGGGAAGCACAGATACGCAGTATTTT; CDR3aa: CASNRLAGSTDTQYF
abundance: NA; d_gene: TRBD2; j_gene: TRBJ2-4; v_gene: TRBV18; len: 16; CDR3nt: TGTGCCAGCTCACAGGGTCCAGCGGGGGGGCCGAACATTCAGTACTTC; CDR3aa: CASSQGPAGGPNIQYF
abundance: NA; d_gene: NA; j_gene: TRBJ2-2; v_gene: TRBV7-9; len: 14; CDR3nt: TGTGCCAGCAGCTTAGCAAAGAACACCGGGGAGCTGTTTTTT; CDR3aa: CASSLAKNTGELFF
abundance: NA; d_gene: NA; j_gene: TRBJ1-4; v_gene: TRBV6-5; len: 14; CDR3nt: TGTGCCAGCAGCGTAGCTACAACTAATGAAAAACTGTTTTTT; CDR3aa: CASSVATTNEKLFF
abundance: NA; d_gene: TRBD1; j_gene: TRBJ1-1; v_gene: TRBV11-2; len: 13; CDR3nt: TGTGCCAGCAGCTTAGTCAGGGGGACTGAAGCTTTCTTT; CDR3aa: CASSLVRGTEAFF
abundance: NA; d_gene: NA; j_gene: TRBJ1-5; v_gene: TRBV7-2; len: 15; CDR3nt: TGTGCCAGCAGCTTATATTCTTCTACGGATCAGCCCCAGCATTTT; CDR3aa: CASSLYSSTDQPQHF
abundance: NA; d_gene: TRBD2; j_gene: TRBJ2-3; v_gene: TRBV6-4; len: 18; CDR3nt: TGTGCCAGCAGTGACTCGGCCCCCGGGACTAGCGGGGGAGATACGCAGTATTTT; CDR3aa: CASSDSAPGTSGGDTQYF
abundance: NA; d_gene: NA; j_gene: TRBJ1-5; v_gene: TRBV7-8; len: 12; CDR3nt: TGTGCCAGCAGCGTGACACATCAGCCCCAGCATTTT; CDR3aa: CASSVTHQPQHF
abundance: NA; d_gene: NA; j_gene: TRBJ2-3; v_gene: TRBV15; len: 12; CDR3nt: TGTGCCACCAGCAGTGATGGGGATACGCAGTATTTT; CDR3aa: CATSSDGDTQYF
abundance: NA; d_gene: NA; j_gene: TRBJ1-1; v_gene: TRBV7-2; len: 14; CDR3nt: TGTGCCAGCAGCTTACAAGCTGGGGACACTGAAGCTTTCTTT; CDR3aa: CASSLQAGDTEAFF
abundance: once; d_gene: TRBD1; j_gene: TRBJ1-1; v_gene: TRBV7-9; len: 14; CDR3nt: TGTGCCAGCAGCTTAGGGACAGGGAGTTCTGAAGCTTTCTTT; CDR3aa: CASSLGTGSSEAFF
abundance: NA; d_gene: NA; j_gene: TRBJ1-6; v_gene: TRBV9; len: 14; CDR3nt: TGTGCCTCCGCCCCGCCAGGGGATAATTCACCCCTCCACTTT; CDR3aa: CASAPPGDNSPLHF
abundance: once; d_gene: TRBD1; j_gene: TRBJ2-5; v_gene: TRBV6-1; len: 15; CDR3nt: TGTGCCAGCAGTGAGGACAGGGGACGAGAAGAGACCCAGTACTTC; CDR3aa: CASSEDRGREETQYF
abundance: few; d_gene: NA; j_gene: TRBJ2-5; v_gene: TRBV7-9; len: 15; CDR3nt: TGTGCCAGCAGCCTCGTGCAGGGGCGGCAGGAGACCCAGTACTTC; CDR3aa: CASSLVQGRQETQYF
abundance: NA; d_gene: NA; j_gene: TRBJ1-2; v_gene: TRBV5-5; len: 14; CDR3nt: TGTGCCAGCAGCTTGGGTTTCGGCGAACGGGGCTACACCTTC; CDR3aa: CASSLGFGERGYTF
abundance: NA; d_gene: NA; j_gene: TRBJ2-7; v_gene: TRBV14; len: 16; CDR3nt: TGTGCCAGCAGCCAAGTGGCCGGCGGCCCTTTACTCGAGCAGTACTTC; CDR3aa: CASSQVAGGPLLEQYF
abundance: NA; d_gene: TRBD1; j_gene: TRBJ1-5; v_gene: TRBV7-8; len: 13; CDR3nt: TGTGCCAGCAGCAGGGACAGGGGTCAGCCCCAGCATTTT; CDR3aa: CASSRDRGQPQHF
abundance: NA; d_gene: TRBD1; j_gene: TRBJ1-1; v_gene: TRBV7-2; len: 14; CDR3nt: TGTGCCAGCAGCAAAGAAGGGGGCCGGGCTGAAGCTTTCTTT; CDR3aa: CASSKEGGRAEAFF
abundance: NA; d_gene: NA; j_gene: TRBJ1-3; v_gene: TRBV9; len: 13; CDR3nt: TGTGCCAGCAGCGACCCTGTTTTTGACACCATATATTTT; CDR3aa: CASSDPVFDTIYF
abundance: NA; d_gene: NA; j_gene: TRBJ1-6; v_gene: TRBV5-1; len: 17; CDR3nt: TGCGCCAGCAGCTTGGGGCAGGGCGGGAAGGGTAATTCACCCCTCCACTTT; CDR3aa: CASSLGQGGKGNSPLHF
abundance: NA; d_gene: TRBD2; j_gene: TRBJ2-7; v_gene: TRBV5-1; len: 18; CDR3nt: TGCGCCAGCAGCTTCCGAGGGGCGCGGCGGGAGAGCTCCTACGAGCAGTACTTC; CDR3aa: CASSFRGARRESSYEQYF
abundance: NA; d_gene: NA; j_gene: TRBJ2-6; v_gene: TRBV11-2; len: 15; CDR3nt: TGTGCCAGCAGATCACAACCACGGTTTGGAAACGTCCTGACTTTC; CDR3aa: CASRSQPRFGNVLTF
abundance: few; d_gene: TRBD1; j_gene: TRBJ1-5; v_gene: TRBV29-1; len: 13; CDR3nt: TGCAGCGTTGTAACAGGGGGAAATCAGCCCCAGCATTTT; CDR3aa: CSVVTGGNQPQHF
abundance: NA; d_gene: NA; j_gene: TRBJ1-5; v_gene: TRBV7-9; len: 13; CDR3nt: TGTGCCAGCAGCCCCAACAGGGACCAGCCCCAGCATTTT; CDR3aa: CASSPNRDQPQHF
abundance: NA; d_gene: TRBD1; j_gene: TRBJ1-1; v_gene: TRBV7-2; len: 15; CDR3nt: TGTGCCAGCAGCTTAAGTAGGGCAGGGGGCACTGAAGCTTTCTTT; CDR3aa: CASSLSRAGGTEAFF
abundance: once; d_gene: NA; j_gene: TRBJ1-1; v_gene: TRBV6-4; len: 14; CDR3nt: TGTGCCAGCAGCCAATCGCAGGGGACCACTGAAGCTTTCTTT; CDR3aa: CASSQSQGTTEAFF
abundance: NA; d_gene: NA; j_gene: TRBJ2-1; v_gene: TRBV19; len: 13; CDR3nt: TGTGCCAGTAGTGGACAGCTCGGGAATGAGCAGTTCTTC; CDR3aa: CASSGQLGNEQFF
abundance: NA; d_gene: NA; j_gene: TRBJ2-3; v_gene: TRBV2; len: 14; CDR3nt: TGTGCCAGCAGTGAGGTGGGGGGGCGGTTAACGCAGTATTTT; CDR3aa: CASSEVGGRLTQYF
abundance: NA; d_gene: TRBD2; j_gene: TRBJ2-7; v_gene: TRBV7-7; len: 14; CDR3nt: TGTGCTAGCAGCGATCTAGCGGGAGTATACGAGCAGTACTTC; CDR3aa: CASSDLAGVYEQYF
abundance: NA; d_gene: TRBD1; j_gene: TRBJ2-1; v_gene: TRBV28; len: 15; CDR3nt: TGTGCCAGCAGTTTCTTGGGACAGGGGCAAAATGAGCAGTTCTTC; CDR3aa: CASSFLGQGQNEQFF
abundance: NA; d_gene: NA; j_gene: TRBJ2-2; v_gene: TRBV9; len: 13; CDR3nt: TGTGCCAGCAGCGCGAGCGATGCCGGGGAGCTGTTTTTT; CDR3aa: CASSASDAGELFF
abundance: NA; d_gene: TRBD2; j_gene: TRBJ2-1; v_gene: TRBV5-1; len: 17; CDR3nt: TGCGCCAGCAGCCCACTATACCGGACTAGGTCGGGCAATGAGCAGTTCTTC; CDR3aa: CASSPLYRTRSGNEQFF